The rows below give T cell receptor beta chains drawn from one sample of a study of Ad26.COV2.S vaccination and SARS-CoV-2 variants. The repertoire was sequenced with immunoSEQ multiplex PCR; TCRdb's copy has only in-frame clones and lacks some. The repertoire consists of about 330,000 clones, with roughly 90% occurring once and the leading ten covering approximately 5.8%. Sequences were derived from peripheral blood, sampled in a trial of Ad26.COV2.S vaccine versus placebo. The receptor source for this set is a person between 18 and 65 years old who received the Ad26.COV2.S COVID-19 vaccine or a placebo. CDR3s include the opening cysteine and the closing phenylalanine or tryptophan. D genes are given only for firm matches. Expanded clones get a size class; other rows say once, few or many, or leave the size out.

NA | TRBJ2-7 | NA | TRBV9 | CASSVVSLGAAQQYF | TGTGCCAGCAGCGTAGTCAGTCTCGGGGCTGCGCAGCAGTACTTC
NA | TRBJ1-2 | NA | TRBV9 | CASSVGRHNYGYTF | TGTGCCAGCAGCGTCGGACGGCATAACTATGGCTACACCTTC
TRBD1 | TRBJ2-2 | NA | TRBV3-1/TRBV3-2 | CASSHTGVRTGELFF | TGTGCCAGCAGCCATACAGGGGTTCGCACCGGGGAGCTGTTTTTT
NA | TRBJ2-5 | once | TRBV4-2 | CASSQELTGETQYF | TGTGCCAGCAGCCAAGAGTTGACGGGGGAGACCCAGTACTTC
NA | TRBJ1-2 | NA | TRBV5-4 | CASSTSTALRYTF | TGTGCCAGCAGCACATCGACAGCCTTGCGCTACACCTTC
NA | TRBJ1-1 | NA | TRBV7-3 | CASSLIRGPNTEAFF | TGTGCCAGCAGCTTAATAAGGGGCCCGAACACTGAAGCTTTCTTT
TRBD2 | TRBJ2-3 | NA | TRBV19 | CASSTLAGGPADTQYF | TGTGCCAGTAGCACCCTAGCGGGAGGGCCGGCAGATACGCAGTATTTT
NA | TRBJ2-5 | NA | TRBV5-6 | CASSPSPPETQYF | TGTGCCAGCAGCCCCTCCCCCCCAGAGACCCAGTACTTC
TRBD1 | TRBJ2-1 | NA | TRBV24-1 | CATSSPPGQGLNEQFF | TGTGCCACCAGTTCACCACCGGGACAGGGGCTCAATGAGCAGTTCTTC
NA | TRBJ1-5 | NA | TRBV7-2 | CASSPTQGNQPQHF | TGTGCCAGCAGCCCGACCCAGGGGAATCAGCCCCAGCATTTT
NA | TRBJ1-1 | NA | TRBV30 | CAREQGGNTEAFF | TGTGCCCGTGAGCAGGGTGGGAACACTGAAGCTTTCTTT
NA | TRBJ1-2 | NA | TRBV15 | CATSSLEDRSGYTF | TGTGCCACCAGCTCCCTTGAAGACAGGTCTGGCTACACCTTC
NA | TRBJ2-7 | NA | TRBV3-1/TRBV3-2 | CASSPDGPYEQYF | TGTGCCAGCAGCCCGGACGGGCCCTACGAGCAGTACTTC
NA | TRBJ1-5 | NA | TRBV4-3 | CASSQVVRGGGQPQHF | TGCGCCAGCAGCCAAGTAGTGAGGGGAGGAGGACAGCCCCAGCATTTT
TRBD1 | TRBJ2-3 | once | TRBV9 | CASSPRTTGGTDTQYF | TGTGCCAGCAGCCCTCGGACCACAGGGGGCACAGATACGCAGTATTTT
NA | TRBJ1-2 | NA | TRBV3-1/TRBV3-2 | CASSQVQGEGYTF | TGTGCCAGCAGCCAAGTACAGGGAGAGGGCTACACCTTC
NA | TRBJ1-2 | NA | TRBV4-3 | CASSQEVAAYGYTF | TGCGCCAGCAGCCAAGAGGTGGCAGCCTATGGCTACACCTTC
NA | TRBJ2-5 | NA | TRBV2 | CASSGAVTPQETQYF | TGTGCCAGCTCTGGGGCCGTAACCCCCCAAGAGACCCAGTACTTC
NA | TRBJ1-3 | NA | TRBV4-2 | CASSQDWGRVGNTIYF | TGTGCCAGCAGCCAAGATTGGGGCAGGGTGGGAAACACCATATATTTT
NA | TRBJ2-2 | once | TRBV9 | CASRGTTGELFF | TGTGCCAGCAGGGGTACCACCGGGGAGCTGTTTTTT
NA | TRBJ2-1 | NA | TRBV2 | CASSVRQNGNEQFF | TGTGCCAGCAGTGTCAGGCAGAATGGGAATGAGCAGTTCTTC
NA | TRBJ2-1 | NA | TRBV5-1 | CASSLEAQPYNEQFF | TGCGCCAGCAGCTTGGAGGCTCAACCCTACAATGAGCAGTTCTTC
NA | TRBJ2-7 | NA | TRBV6-1 | CASSDLSPSGRRDPYEQYF | TGTGCCAGCAGTGACCTGAGTCCCTCAGGTCGGAGAGACCCCTACGAGCAGTACTTC
TRBD1 | TRBJ2-3 | NA | TRBV6-5 | CASSSYRGFTDTQYF | TGTGCCAGCAGTTCGTACAGGGGTTTCACAGATACGCAGTATTTT
TRBD1 | TRBJ2-1 | few | TRBV7-8 | CASSLSFGTGVVNEQFF | TGTGCCAGCAGCTTATCCTTCGGGACAGGGGTCGTCAATGAGCAGTTCTTC
TRBD1 | TRBJ2-1 | NA | TRBV4-3 | CASSHRDRGLYNEQFF | TGCGCCAGCAGCCACAGGGACAGGGGGCTTTACAATGAGCAGTTCTTC
TRBD2 | TRBJ2-3 | NA | TRBV13 | CASSSTSGRDDTDTQYF | TGTGCCAGCAGCTCGACTAGCGGGAGGGATGACACAGATACGCAGTATTTT
NA | TRBJ1-1 | NA | TRBV6-5 | CASSYSTSARGEAFF | TGTGCCAGCAGTTACTCTACCTCCGCAAGAGGAGAGGCTTTCTTT
NA | TRBJ1-2 | NA | TRBV6-1 | CASSENPWGYTF | TGTGCCAGCAGTGAAAATCCTTGGGGCTACACCTTC
NA | TRBJ1-5 | NA | TRBV5-1 | CASSPDSNQPQHF | TGCGCCAGCAGCCCAGATAGCAATCAGCCCCAGCATTTT
NA | TRBJ1-1 | NA | TRBV25-1 | CASRTTDYLNTEAFF | TGTGCCAGCAGAACGACAGACTATTTGAACACTGAAGCTTTCTTT
TRBD1 | TRBJ1-1 | NA | TRBV27 | CASSSGTGITMAFF | TGTGCCAGCAGTTCCGGGACAGGTATAACTATGGCTTTCTTT
NA | TRBJ1-1 | NA | TRBV19 | CASSPGRENPEAFF | TGTGCCAGTAGCCCCGGGAGGGAAAACCCTGAAGCTTTCTTT
TRBD2 | TRBJ2-1 | once | TRBV7-2 | CASSFRILAGAYNEQFF | TGTGCCAGCAGCTTCCGGATTCTAGCGGGAGCCTACAATGAGCAGTTCTTC
NA | TRBJ1-1 | NA | TRBV3-1/TRBV3-2 | CASSLTGLNTEAFF | TGTGCCAGCAGCCTGACGGGCCTTAACACTGAAGCTTTCTTT
TRBD2 | TRBJ2-5 | few | TRBV9 | CASSLSGTSKETQYF | TGTGCCAGCAGCTTGTCCGGGACTAGTAAAGAGACCCAGTACTTC
NA | TRBJ1-1 | NA | TRBV6-5 | CASSYSSPKAFF | TGTGCCAGCAGTTACTCGAGTCCAAAAGCTTTCTTT
NA | TRBJ1-1 | NA | TRBV6-4 | CASSEEGGRTEAFF | TGTGCCAGCAGTGAGGAGGGGGGACGGACTGAAGCTTTCTTT
TRBD1 | TRBJ1-2 | few | TRBV6-5 | CASSSGQRQYGYTF | TGTGCCAGCAGTTCGGGACAGAGACAATATGGCTACACCTTC
NA | TRBJ2-5 | once | TRBV9 | CASSVMGVGETQYF | TGTGCCAGCAGCGTAATGGGTGTCGGGGAGACCCAGTACTTC